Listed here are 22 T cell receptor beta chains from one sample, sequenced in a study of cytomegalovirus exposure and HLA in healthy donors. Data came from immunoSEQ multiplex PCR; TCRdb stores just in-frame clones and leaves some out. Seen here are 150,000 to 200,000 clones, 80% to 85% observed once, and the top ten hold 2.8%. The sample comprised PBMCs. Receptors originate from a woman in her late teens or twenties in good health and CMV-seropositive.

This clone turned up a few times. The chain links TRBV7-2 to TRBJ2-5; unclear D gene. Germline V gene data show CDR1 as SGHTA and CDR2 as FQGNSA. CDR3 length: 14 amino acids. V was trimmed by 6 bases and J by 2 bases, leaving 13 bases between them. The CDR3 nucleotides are TGTGCCAGCAGTCCTACTCTGCGGCAAGAGACCCAGTACTTC. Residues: CASSPTLRQETQYF.

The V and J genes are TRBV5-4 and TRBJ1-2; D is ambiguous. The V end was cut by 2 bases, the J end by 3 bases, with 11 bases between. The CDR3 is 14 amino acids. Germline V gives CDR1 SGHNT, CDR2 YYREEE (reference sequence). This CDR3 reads CASSFGPGDYGYTF. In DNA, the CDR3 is TGTGCCAGCAGCTTTGGACCGGGAGACTATGGCTACACCTTC.

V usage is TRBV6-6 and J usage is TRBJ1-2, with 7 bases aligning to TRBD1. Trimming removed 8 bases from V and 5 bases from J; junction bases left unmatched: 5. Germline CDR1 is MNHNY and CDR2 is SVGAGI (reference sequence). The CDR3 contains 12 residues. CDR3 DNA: TGTGCCAGCGCGGACAGGCTTTATGGCTACACCTTC. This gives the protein CASADRLYGYTF.

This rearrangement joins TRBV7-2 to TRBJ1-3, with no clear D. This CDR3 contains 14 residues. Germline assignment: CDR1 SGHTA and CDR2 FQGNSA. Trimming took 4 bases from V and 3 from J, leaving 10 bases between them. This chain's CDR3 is CASSSVRSGNTIYF. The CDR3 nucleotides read TGTGCCAGCAGCTCGGTTAGGAGTGGAAACACCATATATTTT.

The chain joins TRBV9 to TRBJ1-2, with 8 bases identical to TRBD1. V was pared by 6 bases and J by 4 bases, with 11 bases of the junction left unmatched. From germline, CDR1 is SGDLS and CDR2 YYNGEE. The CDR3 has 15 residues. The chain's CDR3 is CASTLSGGDGYGYTF. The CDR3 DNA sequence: TGTGCCAGCACCCTCTCAGGGGGCGATGGCTATGGCTACACCTTC.

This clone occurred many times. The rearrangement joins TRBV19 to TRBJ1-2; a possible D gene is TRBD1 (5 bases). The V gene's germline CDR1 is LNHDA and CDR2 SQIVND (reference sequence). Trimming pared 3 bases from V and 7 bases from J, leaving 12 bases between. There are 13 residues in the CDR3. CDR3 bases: TGTGCCAGTAGTATTGAGGGGAGGTTTGGCTACACCTTC. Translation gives CASSIEGRFGYTF. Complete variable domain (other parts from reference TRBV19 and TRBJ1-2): DGGITQSPKYLFRKEGQNVTLSCEQNLNHDAMYWYRQDPGQGLRLIYYSQIVNDFQKGDIAEGYSVSREKKESFPLTVTSAQKNPTAFYLCASSIEGRFGYTFGSGTRLTVV.

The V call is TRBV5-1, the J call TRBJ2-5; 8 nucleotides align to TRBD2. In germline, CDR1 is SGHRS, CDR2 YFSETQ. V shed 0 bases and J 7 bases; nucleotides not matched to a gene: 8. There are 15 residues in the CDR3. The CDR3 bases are TGCGCCAGCAGCTTGGGAGGACTAGCTGCCGCGACCCAGTACTTC. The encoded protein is CASSLGGLAAATQYF. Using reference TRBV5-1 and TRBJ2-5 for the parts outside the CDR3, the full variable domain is KAGVTQTPRYLIKTRGQQVTLSCSPISGHRSVSWYQQTPGQGLQFLFEYFSETQRNKGNFPGRFSGRQFSNSRSEMNVSTLELGDSALYLCASSLGGLAAATQYFGPGTRLLVL.

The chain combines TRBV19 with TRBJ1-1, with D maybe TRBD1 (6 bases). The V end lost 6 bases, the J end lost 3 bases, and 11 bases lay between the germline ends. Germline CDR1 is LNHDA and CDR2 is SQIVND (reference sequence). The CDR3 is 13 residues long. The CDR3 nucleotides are TGTGCCAGTAGCTCGGACAGCTACACTGAAGCTTTCTTT. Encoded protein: CASSSDSYTEAFF. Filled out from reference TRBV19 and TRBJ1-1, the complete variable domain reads DGGITQSPKYLFRKEGQNVTLSCEQNLNHDAMYWYRQDPGQGLRLIYYSQIVNDFQKGDIAEGYSVSREKKESFPLTVTSAQKNPTAFYLCASSSDSYTEAFFGQGTRLTVV.

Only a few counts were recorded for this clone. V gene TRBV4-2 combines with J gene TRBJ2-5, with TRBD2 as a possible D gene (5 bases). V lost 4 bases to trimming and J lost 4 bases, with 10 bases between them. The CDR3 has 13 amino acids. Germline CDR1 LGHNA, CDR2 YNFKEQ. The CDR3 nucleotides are TGTGCCAGCAGCCCTAGCTCGTTAGAGACCCAGTACTTC. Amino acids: CASSPSSLETQYF.

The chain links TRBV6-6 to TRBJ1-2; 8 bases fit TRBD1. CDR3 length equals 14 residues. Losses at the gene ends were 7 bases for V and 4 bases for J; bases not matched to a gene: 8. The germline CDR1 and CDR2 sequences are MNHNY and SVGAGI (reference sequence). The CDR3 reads CASTKDREGYGYTF. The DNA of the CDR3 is TGTGCCAGCACCAAGGACAGGGAGGGCTATGGCTACACCTTC.

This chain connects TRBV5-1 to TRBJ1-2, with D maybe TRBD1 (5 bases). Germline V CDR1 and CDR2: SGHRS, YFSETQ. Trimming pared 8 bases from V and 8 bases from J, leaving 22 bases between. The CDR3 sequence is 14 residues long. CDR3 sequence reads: CARLPRDREFGYTF. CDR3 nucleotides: TGCGCCAGGCTCCCCAGGGATCGGGAGTTCGGCTACACCTTC. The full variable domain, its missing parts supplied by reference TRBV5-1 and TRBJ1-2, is KAGVTQTPRYLIKTRGQQVTLSCSPISGHRSVSWYQQTPGQGLQFLFEYFSETQRNKGNFPGRFSGRQFSNSRSEMNVSTLELGDSALYLCARLPRDREFGYTFGSGTRLTVV.

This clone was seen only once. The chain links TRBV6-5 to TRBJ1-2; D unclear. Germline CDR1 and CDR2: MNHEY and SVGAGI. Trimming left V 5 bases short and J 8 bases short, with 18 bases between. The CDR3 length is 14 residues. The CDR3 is CASSKVRNLYGYTF. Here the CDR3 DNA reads TGTGCCAGCAGTAAGGTCAGGAACCTATACGGCTACACCTTC.

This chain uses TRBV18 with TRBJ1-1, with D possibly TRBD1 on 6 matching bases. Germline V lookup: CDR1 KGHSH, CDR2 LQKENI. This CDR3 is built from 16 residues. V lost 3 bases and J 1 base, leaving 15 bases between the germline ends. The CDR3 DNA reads TGTGCCAGCTCACCCGTCCAGGGGCGGTCGAACACTGAAGCTTTCTTT. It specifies CASSPVQGRSNTEAFF.

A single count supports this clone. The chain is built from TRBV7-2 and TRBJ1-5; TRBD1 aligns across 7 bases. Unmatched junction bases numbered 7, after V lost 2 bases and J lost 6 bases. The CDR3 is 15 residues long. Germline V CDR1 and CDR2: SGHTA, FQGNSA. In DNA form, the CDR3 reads TGTGCCAGCAGCTTAACAGGGGAAAGGTCTCAGCCCCAGCATTTT. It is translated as CASSLTGERSQPQHF.

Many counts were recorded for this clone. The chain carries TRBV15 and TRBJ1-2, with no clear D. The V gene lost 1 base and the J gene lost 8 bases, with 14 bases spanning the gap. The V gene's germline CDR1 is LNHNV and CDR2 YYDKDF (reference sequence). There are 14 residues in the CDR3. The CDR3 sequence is CATSRGGQAEGYTF. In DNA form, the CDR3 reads TGTGCCACCAGCAGAGGAGGGCAGGCGGAGGGCTACACCTTC.

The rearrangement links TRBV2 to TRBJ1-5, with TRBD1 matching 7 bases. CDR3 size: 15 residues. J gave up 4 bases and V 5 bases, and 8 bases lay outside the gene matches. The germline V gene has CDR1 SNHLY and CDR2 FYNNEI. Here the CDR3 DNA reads TGTGCCAGCAGTCCCTCCGGGGACAGAAATCAGCCCCAGCATTTT. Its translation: CASSPSGDRNQPQHF.

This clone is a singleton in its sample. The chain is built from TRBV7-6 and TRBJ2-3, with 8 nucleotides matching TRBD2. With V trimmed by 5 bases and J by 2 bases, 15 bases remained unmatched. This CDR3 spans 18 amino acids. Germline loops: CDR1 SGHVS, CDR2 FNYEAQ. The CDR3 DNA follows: TGTGCCAGCAGCCAGAGGACTAGCTCTAATACTTTCACAGATACGCAGTATTTT. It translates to CASSQRTSSNTFTDTQYF.

The CDR3 sequence: CASSVGEGNTIYF. DNA for the CDR3: TGTGCCAGCAGCGTAGGAGAGGGAAACACCATATATTTT. The J gene is TRBJ1-3, the V gene TRBV9, with unresolved D. The CDR3 runs to 13 residues. CDR1 is SGDLS and CDR2 is YYNGEE in the germline V gene. Trimming stripped 0 bases from V and 4 bases from J, with 5 bases between.

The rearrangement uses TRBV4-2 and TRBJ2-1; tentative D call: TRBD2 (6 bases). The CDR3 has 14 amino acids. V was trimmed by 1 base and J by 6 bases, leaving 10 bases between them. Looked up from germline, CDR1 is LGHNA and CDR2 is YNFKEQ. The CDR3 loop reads CASSQVREVNEQFF. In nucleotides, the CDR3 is TGTGCCAGCAGCCAAGTCAGGGAGGTCAATGAGCAGTTCTTC.

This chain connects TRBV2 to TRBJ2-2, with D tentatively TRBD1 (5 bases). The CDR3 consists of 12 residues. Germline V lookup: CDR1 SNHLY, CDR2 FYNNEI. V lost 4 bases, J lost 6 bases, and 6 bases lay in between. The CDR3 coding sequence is TGTGCCAGCAGTGCAGGGTCCGGGGAGCTGTTTTTT. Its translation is CASSAGSGELFF.

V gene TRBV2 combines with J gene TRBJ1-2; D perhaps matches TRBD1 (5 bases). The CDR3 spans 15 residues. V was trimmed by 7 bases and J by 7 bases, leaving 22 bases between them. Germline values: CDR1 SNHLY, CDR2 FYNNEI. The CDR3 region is CASTYGGGGNVGYTF. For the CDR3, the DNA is TGTGCCAGCACGTATGGGGGAGGTGGTAATGTTGGCTACACCTTC.

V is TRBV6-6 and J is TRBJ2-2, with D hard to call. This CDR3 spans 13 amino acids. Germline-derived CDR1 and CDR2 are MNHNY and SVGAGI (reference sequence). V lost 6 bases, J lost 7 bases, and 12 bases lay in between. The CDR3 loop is CASSPGFFGELFF. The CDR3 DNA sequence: TGTGCCAGCAGCCCCGGTTTTTTCGGGGAGCTGTTTTTT.